The 17 T cell receptor beta chains in this list originate from one sample, sequenced in a study of response to subunit inactivated influenza vaccine. TCRdb used MiXCR to reprocess the RT-PCR reads, holding one entry per CDR3 protein. The data show 500,000 to 600,000 distinct CDR3 sequences, roughly 10% seen once. Another study also made use of these data, one on T cells expressing NK-cell markers. This second study notes: As the method of synthesis, 5'RACE template switching with UMIs yielded TCR beta cDNA.

This sample comprised PBMCs from blood, obtained on the day of vaccination. The receptors shown here come from a man aged 50-60 years who received an inactivated influenza vaccine.

This clonotype was picked up a small number of times. The chain uses TRBV7-9 and TRBJ2-7; no reliable D call. Trimming took off 1 base at V and 5 bases at J, with 9 bases between the two ends. CDR3 length equals 13 residues. Germline V gene data show CDR1 as SEHNR and CDR2 as FQNEAQ (reference sequence). The CDR3 here is CASSLGRQNEQYF. The CDR3 DNA follows: TGTGCCAGCAGCTTAGGGCGGCAAAACGAGCAGTACTTC.

The rearrangement links TRBV10-3 to TRBJ1-2, with a possible D match to TRBD1 (5 bases). The V gene lost 7 bases and the J gene lost 8 bases, with 17 bases spanning the gap. This CDR3 is 13 amino acids long. Germline values: CDR1 ENHRY, CDR2 SYGVKD. Written as DNA, the CDR3 is TGTGCCATCACCCGGGCCAGGGAGGAAGGCTACACCTTC. Residues: CAITRAREEGYTF.

This clonotype was seen a few times. CDR3 DNA sequence: TGCAGTGCTACTCTAGTTCTCACAGGAGAGCAGTACTTC. This encodes CSATLVLTGEQYF. The genes are TRBV20-1 and TRBJ2-7, with D perhaps TRBD1 (5 bases). Germline V gene data show CDR1 as DFQATT and CDR2 as SNEGSKA (reference sequence). V gave up 4 bases and J gave up 7 bases, with 17 bases separating them. The CDR3 totals 13 residues.

This clonotype was recorded a few times. J is TRBJ2-7 and V is TRBV20-1, with TRBD2 matching over 8 bases. Trimming at V came to 5 bases and at J to 4 bases, leaving 19 bases not matched to a gene. This CDR3 has 17 residues. Germline loops: CDR1 DFQATT, CDR2 SNEGSKA (reference sequence). CDR3 amino acids: CSALPLTSGGLSYEQYF. The CDR3 coding sequence is TGCAGTGCTCTTCCTTTAACTAGCGGAGGGCTGTCTTACGAGCAGTACTTC.

This rearrangement joins TRBV18 to TRBJ2-1, with 10 bases identical to TRBD2. This CDR3 spans 15 amino acids. Germline trimming cut 5 bases from V and 4 bases from J; bases unmatched to any gene: 5. The germline CDR1 and CDR2 sequences are KGHSH and LQKENI. The CDR3 reads CASSDTSGVYNEQFF. CDR3 DNA: TGTGCCAGCTCAGATACTAGCGGGGTTTACAATGAGCAGTTCTTC.

This clonotype was recorded a few times. The V and J genes are TRBV20-1 and TRBJ2-2; D is perhaps TRBD2 (7 bases). V was pared by 0 bases and J by 1 base, with 15 bases between. Germline CDR1 and CDR2: DFQATT and SNEGSKA (reference sequence). This CDR3 is built from 17 residues. This CDR3 is CSARDLDGGQNTGELFF. CDR3 nucleotides: TGCAGTGCTAGAGACCTCGACGGGGGGCAGAACACCGGGGAGCTGTTTTTT.

J is TRBJ2-6 and V is TRBV5-1, with D maybe TRBD1 (5 bases). The germline V gene encodes CDR1 SGHRS and CDR2 YFSETQ. The CDR3 spans 16 residues. V lost 2 bases and J 0 bases, leaving 9 bases between the germline ends. The CDR3 here is CASSFVGVSGANVLTF. CDR3 nucleotides: TGCGCCAGCAGCTTTGTAGGGGTCTCTGGGGCCAACGTCCTGACTTTC. The entire variable domain, with the rest obtained from reference TRBV5-1 and TRBJ2-6, is as follows: KAGVTQTPRYLIKTRGQQVTLSCSPISGHRSVSWYQQTPGQGLQFLFEYFSETQRNKGNFPGRFSGRQFSNSRSEMNVSTLELGDSALYLCASSFVGVSGANVLTFGAGSRLTVL.

In this sample, this clonotype turned up a few times. The chain couples TRBV5-5 to TRBJ2-2; tentative D call: TRBD1 (6 bases). There are 14 residues in the CDR3. The V and J ends lost 1 base and 4 bases respectively, with 8 bases between them. Germline CDR1 SGHKS, CDR2 YYEKEE (reference sequence). CDR3 coding DNA: TGTGCCAGCAGCTTGATCAGGGGCACCGGGGAGCTGTTTTTT. Protein: CASSLIRGTGELFF.

The J gene is TRBJ2-3, the V gene TRBV18; 7 bases line up with TRBD1. CDR3 size: 17 residues. V lost 2 bases and J lost 3; bases outside the gene matches: 11. Germline CDR1 KGHSH, CDR2 LQKENI. CDR3 residues: CASSPVGSQGSTDTQYF. The CDR3 DNA reads TGTGCCAGCTCACCAGTGGGTTCACAGGGGTCGACAGATACGCAGTATTTT.

This clonotype has more than one count but fewer than ten. The V and J genes are TRBV5-6 and TRBJ2-2; 10 bases are shared with TRBD1. The CDR3 extends over 19 amino acids. The germline gives CDR1 SGHDT, CDR2 YYEEEE. V trimming: 1 base; J trimming: 4 bases; junction bases outside the gene matches: 13. The CDR3 protein is CASSLLSETGGRGTGELFF. In nucleotides, the CDR3 is TGTGCCAGCAGCTTGTTGTCCGAGACAGGGGGCAGGGGCACCGGGGAGCTGTTTTTT.

This clonotype turned up a few times. The genes are TRBV20-1 and TRBJ2-6; D is possibly TRBD1 (5 bases). CDR3 size: 15 residues. Germline V gives CDR1 DFQATT, CDR2 SNEGSKA (reference sequence). V shed 2 bases and J shed 1 base, with 9 bases lying between them. The CDR3 DNA follows: TGCAGTGCTAGACCTACAGGATCTGGGGCCAACGTCCTGACTTTC. This gives the protein CSARPTGSGANVLTF.

The rearrangement links TRBV5-1 to TRBJ2-3; no clear D gene. The germline V gene has CDR1 SGHRS and CDR2 YFSETQ. V was pared by 3 bases and J by 3 bases, with 8 bases between. This CDR3 is built from 13 residues. CDR3 coding DNA: TGCGCCAGCAGCTACCGACAAACAGATACGCAGTATTTT. It codes for CASSYRQTDTQYF.

The chain has TRBV12-3 or TRBV12-4 and TRBJ2-1; D unclear. Trimming cost V 8 bases and J 0 bases, with 14 bases left between them. The CDR3 consists of 15 residues. The CDR3 spells CASERRQSSYNEQFF. Here the CDR3 DNA reads TGTGCCAGCGAGAGACGCCAGAGCTCCTACAATGAGCAGTTCTTC.

This chain connects TRBV25-1 to TRBJ2-7, with a possible D match to TRBD1 (5 bases). CDR3 length: 12 residues. CDR1 MGHDK and CDR2 SYGVNS come from the germline V gene. Trimming took 8 bases from V and 3 from J, leaving 11 bases between them. CDR3 loop: CASGRGYYEQYF. In nucleotides, the CDR3 is TGTGCCAGCGGTAGGGGTTACTACGAGCAGTACTTC.

This clonotype was observed at least ten times. One end of the junction is discordant with germline, which a read error may explain. J is TRBJ2-1 and V is TRBV12-3 or TRBV12-4; 10 bases align to TRBD2. The CDR3 contains 14 residues. The DNA of the CDR3 is TGTGCCAGCAGCTTAGCGGGAGGAAACAATGAGCAGTTCTTC. Its translation is CASSLAGGNNEQFF.

This clonotype was counted many times. This chain uses TRBV15 with TRBJ2-7, with D hard to call. The germline V gene has CDR1 LNHNV and CDR2 YYDKDF (reference sequence). V was shortened by 4 bases and J by 1 base, with 5 bases between the two germline ends. The CDR3 sequence is 12 residues long. The CDR3 spells CATSKGSYEQYF. CDR3 nucleotide sequence: TGTGCCACCAGCAAAGGGTCCTACGAGCAGTACTTC.

This clonotype has a count of ten or more. This chain links TRBV12-3 or TRBV12-4 with TRBJ1-3, with unresolved D. The CDR3 contains 14 residues. Between the trimmed V and J ends, which lost 4 bases and 2 bases, there was a span of 9 bases. The chain's CDR3 is CASSSEGAGNTIYF. The CDR3 DNA sequence: TGTGCCAGCAGTTCCGAAGGCGCTGGAAACACCATATATTTT.